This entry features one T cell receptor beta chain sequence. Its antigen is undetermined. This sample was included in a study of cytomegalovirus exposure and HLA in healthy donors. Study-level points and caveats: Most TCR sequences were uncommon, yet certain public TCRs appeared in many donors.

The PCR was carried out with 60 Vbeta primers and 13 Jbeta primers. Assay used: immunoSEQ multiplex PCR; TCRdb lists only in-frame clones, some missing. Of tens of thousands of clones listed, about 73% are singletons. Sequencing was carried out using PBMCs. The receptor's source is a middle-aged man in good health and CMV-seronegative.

The CDR3 DNA reads TGTGCCAGCAGTCTTCCGGGACAGGGATTCACTGAAGCTTTCTTT. Translation gives CASSLPGQGFTEAFF. The chain links TRBV2 to TRBJ1-1; 9 nucleotides align to TRBD1. The CDR3 runs to 15 residues. In germline, CDR1 is SNHLY, CDR2 FYNNEI. V shed 5 bases, J shed 4 bases, and the junction held 8 bases outside the gene matches. The whole variable domain, filled in from reference TRBV2 and TRBJ1-1, reads EPEVTQTPSHQVTQMGQEVILRCVPISNHLYFYWYRQILGQKVEFLVSFYNNEISEKSEIFDDQFSVERPDGSNFTLKIRSTKLEDSAMYFCASSLPGQGFTEAFFGQGTRLTVV.